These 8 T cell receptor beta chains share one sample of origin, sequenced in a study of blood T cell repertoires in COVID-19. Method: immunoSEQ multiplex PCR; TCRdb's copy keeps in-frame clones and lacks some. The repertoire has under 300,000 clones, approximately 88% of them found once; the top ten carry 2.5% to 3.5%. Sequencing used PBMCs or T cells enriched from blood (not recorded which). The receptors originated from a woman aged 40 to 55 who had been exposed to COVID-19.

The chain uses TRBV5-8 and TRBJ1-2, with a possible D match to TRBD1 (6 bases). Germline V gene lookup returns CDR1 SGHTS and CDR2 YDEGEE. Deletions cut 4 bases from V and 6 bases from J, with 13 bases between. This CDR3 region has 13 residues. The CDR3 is CASSHGQQHGYTF. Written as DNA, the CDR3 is TGTGCCAGCAGCCATGGACAGCAACATGGCTACACCTTC.

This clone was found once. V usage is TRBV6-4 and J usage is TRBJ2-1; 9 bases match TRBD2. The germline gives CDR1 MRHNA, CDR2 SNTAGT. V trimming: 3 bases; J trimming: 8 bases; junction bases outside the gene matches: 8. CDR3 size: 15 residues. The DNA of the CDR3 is TGTGCCAGCAGTGAAGGACTAGCGAGAGTCGATGAGCAGTTCTTC. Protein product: CASSEGLARVDEQFF.

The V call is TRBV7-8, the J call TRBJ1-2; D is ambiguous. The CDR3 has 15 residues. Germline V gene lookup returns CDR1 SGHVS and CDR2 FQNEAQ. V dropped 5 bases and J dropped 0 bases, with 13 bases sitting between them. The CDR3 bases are TGTGCCAGCAGCCCCCACATGTTTACTAACTATGGCTACACCTTC. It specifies CASSPHMFTNYGYTF.

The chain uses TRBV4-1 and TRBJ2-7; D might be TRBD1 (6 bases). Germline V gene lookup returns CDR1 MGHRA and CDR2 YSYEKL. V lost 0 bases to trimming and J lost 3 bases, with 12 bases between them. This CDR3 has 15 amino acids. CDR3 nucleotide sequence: TGCGCCAGCAGCCAAGAGGTAAACAGGGACTACGAGCAGTACTTC. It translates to CASSQEVNRDYEQYF.

CDR3 in DNA: TGTGCCAGCAGCTCGAATCCGGGACTAGCGGGAACTGAGCAGTTCTTC. Protein product: CASSSNPGLAGTEQFF. The chain employs TRBV5-6 and TRBJ2-1, with TRBD2 matching over 13 bases. The CDR3 runs 16 residues. V shed 3 bases and J 9 bases; nucleotides not matched to a gene: 9. Germline V gene data show CDR1 as SGHDT and CDR2 as YYEEEE.

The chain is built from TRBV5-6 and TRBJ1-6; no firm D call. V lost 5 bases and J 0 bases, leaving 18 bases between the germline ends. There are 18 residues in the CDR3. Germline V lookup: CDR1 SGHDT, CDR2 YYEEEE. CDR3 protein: CASSLQSQISSYNSPLHF. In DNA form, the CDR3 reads TGTGCCAGCAGTTTACAGAGTCAGATTAGCTCCTATAATTCACCCCTCCACTTT.

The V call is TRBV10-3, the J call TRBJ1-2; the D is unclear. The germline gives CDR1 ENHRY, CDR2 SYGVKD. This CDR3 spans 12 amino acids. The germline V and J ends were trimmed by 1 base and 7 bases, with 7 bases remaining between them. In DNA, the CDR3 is TGTGCCATCAGTGAGTTGGTGAGTGGCTACACCTTC. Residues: CAISELVSGYTF.

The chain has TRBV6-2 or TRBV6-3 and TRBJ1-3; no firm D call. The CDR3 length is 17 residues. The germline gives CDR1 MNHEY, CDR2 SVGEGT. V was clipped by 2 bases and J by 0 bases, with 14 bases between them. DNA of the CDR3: TGTGCCAGCAGTTACGGGCCACCGACGAACTCTGGAAACACCATATATTTT. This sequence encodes CASSYGPPTNSGNTIYF.